A single TCR beta chain is shown here with its context. Its antigen is not known. Sequenced by immunoSEQ multiplex PCR; TCRdb stores in-frame clones only, minus some. The sample holds around 130,000 clones, 90% to 95% seen once. The entry originates in a study of T cell responses to AZD1222 COVID-19 vaccine. Study-wide results and caveats: Receipt of two AZD1222 doses was followed by a rise in Spike-specific TCR breadth and depth.

This sequence originates from an adult in good health. Source: peripheral blood, taken on day 0 of AZD1222 vaccination.

In DNA, the CDR3 is TGTGCCAGCAGCTTAGGAGGGGGACAGGTAGCGGCCGGGGAGCTGTTTTTT. Translation: CASSLGGGQVAAGELFF. The chain has TRBV7-2 and TRBJ2-2, with TRBD1 matching over 8 bases. V lost 1 base, J lost 6 bases, and 10 bases stayed unmatched. This CDR3 spans 17 amino acids. Germline values: CDR1 SGHTA, CDR2 FQGNSA.